This T cell receptor (beta chain) was identified during a study of tumor-infiltrating lymphocytes in primary liver carcinoma. At the level of the study: The patients had histopathologically diagnosed primary liver carcinoma, and their disease was treated by surgical resection. Each sample had roughly 3.65 to 7.5 million productive TCRbeta reads regardless of tissue type.

Unsorted whole blood served as the source of blood RNA, and germline DNA was extracted as well. TCR beta cDNA was made from 400 to 500 ng total RNA with a constant-region primer. Construction of TCR beta libraries relied on three successive nested multiplex PCR rounds employing slightly modified ARM-PCR. The first two PCR rounds used TRBV1-TRBV30 primers with a Cbeta primer, 10 cycles each. TCRdb ran MiXCR on the multiplex PCR reads and lists one entry per CDR3 protein. The table has about 180,000 distinct CDR3 sequences, about 60% seen once. V lost 9 bases to trimming and J lost 2 bases, with 17 bases between them. The CDR3 length is 14 residues. Germline V gene sequence: CDR1 MNHNS, CDR2 SASEGT.

Source material: peripheral blood. This chain links TRBV6-1 with TRBJ2-7, with D unclear. This sequence was found in a man aged 40-50 years with primary liver carcinoma and hepatitis B virus infection. The CDR3 region is CASSVGLLTYEQYF. In nucleotides, the CDR3 is TGTGCCAGTTCGGTCGGCCTCCTAACCTACGAGCAGTACTTC.